The 10 T cell receptor beta chains given below trace back to one sample, sequenced in a study of T-cell memory formation after mild COVID-19 (dated by TCRdb to the early 2020s). Libraries were prepared through 5' RACE. The instrument was an Illumina NovaSeq 6000. The public reads were reprocessed in TCRdb via fastp at Q25 and MiXCR, keeping in-frame beta chains. When rows share a CDR3 protein, they turn into one entry using the most common DNA and genes. The sample profile shows roughly 350,000 distinct CDR3 sequences; roughly 13% of them were found once. The ten largest clones take up roughly 20% of the sample. Sequencing was done on a sample of PBMCs or a T cell subset sorted from them (not recorded which). The origin of the receptors is a man aged 18-30 years who had mild COVID-19 (a few samples of this study predate the infection). The sample titles of this study are shuffled in the database, so cell type and time point are left out; the donor was told from shared clones.

The chain couples TRBV19 to TRBJ2-7, with a tentative D call TRBD1 (7 bases). Germline V gene lookup returns CDR1 LNHDA and CDR2 SQIVND (reference sequence). This CDR3 comprises 14 residues. The V end was cut by 6 bases, the J end by 2 bases, with 14 bases between. The CDR3 region is CASRPRGQTYEQYF. The CDR3 nucleotides are TGTGCCAGTAGACCGCGGGGACAGACCTACGAGCAGTACTTC. Complete variable domain (other parts from reference TRBV19 and TRBJ2-7): DGGITQSPKYLFRKEGQNVTLSCEQNLNHDAMYWYRQDPGQGLRLIYYSQIVNDFQKGDIAEGYSVSREKKESFPLTVTSAQKNPTAFYLCASRPRGQTYEQYFGPGTRLTVT.

The V call is TRBV20-1, the J call TRBJ2-3; the D gene is possibly TRBD1 (7 bases). Trimming left V 7 bases short and J 5 bases short, with 13 bases between. This CDR3 spans 12 amino acids. The germline CDR1 and CDR2 sequences are DFQATT and SNEGSKA (reference sequence). CDR3 residues: CSEGQGGDTQYF. The CDR3 coding sequence is TGCAGTGAAGGTCAGGGGGGAGATACGCAGTATTTT.

The V and J genes are TRBV5-5 and TRBJ2-1; no clear D. CDR3 length: 12 residues. The V end was cut by 0 bases, the J end by 9 bases, with 7 bases between. Germline V gene sequence: CDR1 SGHKS, CDR2 YYEKEE (reference sequence). The CDR3 coding sequence is TGTGCCAGCAGCTTGGAGGGCATTGAGCAGTTCTTC. This gives the protein CASSLEGIEQFF.

The V call is TRBV20-1, the J call TRBJ1-5, with D tentatively TRBD1 (5 bases). V shed 4 bases and J shed 9 bases, with 16 bases lying between them. CDR1 DFQATT and CDR2 SNEGSKA come from the germline V gene (reference sequence). This CDR3 has 13 residues. The CDR3 loop reads CSATGTILPPQHF. The CDR3 coding sequence is TGCAGTGCTACCGGGACCATCCTCCCGCCCCAGCATTTT.

This clonotype was counted between two and nine times. V and J are TRBV12-3 or TRBV12-4 and TRBJ2-2; a possible D gene is TRBD2 (7 bases). This CDR3 contains 16 residues. Deletions cut 5 bases from V and 3 bases from J, with 16 bases between. DNA of the CDR3: TGTGCCAGCAGTGGGCGCAGGGGAGGGCACACCGGGGAGCTGTTTTTT. Translating gives CASSGRRGGHTGELFF.

This clonotype was counted only a few times. CDR3 protein: CSASPGQGGDEQYF. The CDR3 DNA reads TGCAGTGCCAGCCCGGGACAGGGGGGTGACGAGCAGTACTTC. J is TRBJ2-7 and V is TRBV20-1, with 11 bases matching TRBD1. Per the germline V gene, CDR1 is DFQATT and CDR2 is SNEGSKA (reference sequence). The V and J ends lost 6 bases and 5 bases, in that order; junction bases with no gene match: 9. The CDR3 loop spans 14 amino acids.

The chain carries TRBV6-2 or TRBV6-3 and TRBJ2-7, with TRBD1 identical over 10 bases. The CDR3 is made up of 14 amino acids. CDR1 and CDR2 from the germline V gene are MNHEY and SVGEGT. The trim removed 7 bases at V and 7 bases at J, leaving 10 bases unmatched. This CDR3 reads CASTSRDRGQEQYV. CDR3 sequence (DNA): TGTGCCAGCACTTCCCGGGACAGGGGTCAGGAGCAGTACGTC.

V usage is TRBV2 and J usage is TRBJ2-4, with a possible D match to TRBD2 (6 bases). Trimming removed 5 bases from V and 1 base from J, with 12 bases in between. The CDR3 totals 15 residues. Germline CDR1 reads SNHLY; CDR2 reads FYNNEI. The CDR3 DNA reads TGTGCCAGCAGTTTCGGGGGACGGGCCAAAAACATTCAGTACTTC. This encodes CASSFGGRAKNIQYF.

The chain couples TRBV6-6 to TRBJ2-7; D unresolved. The V end was cut by 0 bases, the J end by 5 bases, with 11 bases between. Per germline, CDR1 MNHNY and CDR2 SVGAGI (reference sequence). This CDR3 has 14 amino acids. DNA for the CDR3: TGTGCCAGCAGTTACTCGCTCATGCAGCACGAGCAGTACTTC. This gives the protein CASSYSLMQHEQYF.

The rearrangement links TRBV6-6 to TRBJ2-3; 13 bases map to TRBD2. After removal of 3 bases from V and 0 bases from J, the junction contained 6 bases not matched to a gene. This CDR3 spans 18 amino acids. CDR1 MNHNY and CDR2 SVGAGI come from the germline V gene (reference sequence). The CDR3 loop is CASSYPTSGGESTDTQYF. The CDR3 bases are TGTGCCAGCAGTTATCCCACTAGCGGGGGGGAGAGCACAGATACGCAGTATTTT.